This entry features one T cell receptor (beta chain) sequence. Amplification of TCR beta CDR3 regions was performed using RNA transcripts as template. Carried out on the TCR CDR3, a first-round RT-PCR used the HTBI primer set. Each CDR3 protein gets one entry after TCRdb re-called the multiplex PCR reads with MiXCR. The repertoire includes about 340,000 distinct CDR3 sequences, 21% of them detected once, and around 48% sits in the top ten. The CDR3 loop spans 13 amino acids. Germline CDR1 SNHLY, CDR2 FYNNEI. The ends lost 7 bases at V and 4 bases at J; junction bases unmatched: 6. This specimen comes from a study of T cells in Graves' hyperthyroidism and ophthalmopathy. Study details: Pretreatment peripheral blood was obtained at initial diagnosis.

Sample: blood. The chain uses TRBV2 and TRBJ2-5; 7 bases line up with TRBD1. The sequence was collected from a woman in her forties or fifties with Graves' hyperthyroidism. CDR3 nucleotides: TGTGCCAGCACCCTGGGACAGAGAGAGACCCAGTACTTC. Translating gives CASTLGQRETQYF.